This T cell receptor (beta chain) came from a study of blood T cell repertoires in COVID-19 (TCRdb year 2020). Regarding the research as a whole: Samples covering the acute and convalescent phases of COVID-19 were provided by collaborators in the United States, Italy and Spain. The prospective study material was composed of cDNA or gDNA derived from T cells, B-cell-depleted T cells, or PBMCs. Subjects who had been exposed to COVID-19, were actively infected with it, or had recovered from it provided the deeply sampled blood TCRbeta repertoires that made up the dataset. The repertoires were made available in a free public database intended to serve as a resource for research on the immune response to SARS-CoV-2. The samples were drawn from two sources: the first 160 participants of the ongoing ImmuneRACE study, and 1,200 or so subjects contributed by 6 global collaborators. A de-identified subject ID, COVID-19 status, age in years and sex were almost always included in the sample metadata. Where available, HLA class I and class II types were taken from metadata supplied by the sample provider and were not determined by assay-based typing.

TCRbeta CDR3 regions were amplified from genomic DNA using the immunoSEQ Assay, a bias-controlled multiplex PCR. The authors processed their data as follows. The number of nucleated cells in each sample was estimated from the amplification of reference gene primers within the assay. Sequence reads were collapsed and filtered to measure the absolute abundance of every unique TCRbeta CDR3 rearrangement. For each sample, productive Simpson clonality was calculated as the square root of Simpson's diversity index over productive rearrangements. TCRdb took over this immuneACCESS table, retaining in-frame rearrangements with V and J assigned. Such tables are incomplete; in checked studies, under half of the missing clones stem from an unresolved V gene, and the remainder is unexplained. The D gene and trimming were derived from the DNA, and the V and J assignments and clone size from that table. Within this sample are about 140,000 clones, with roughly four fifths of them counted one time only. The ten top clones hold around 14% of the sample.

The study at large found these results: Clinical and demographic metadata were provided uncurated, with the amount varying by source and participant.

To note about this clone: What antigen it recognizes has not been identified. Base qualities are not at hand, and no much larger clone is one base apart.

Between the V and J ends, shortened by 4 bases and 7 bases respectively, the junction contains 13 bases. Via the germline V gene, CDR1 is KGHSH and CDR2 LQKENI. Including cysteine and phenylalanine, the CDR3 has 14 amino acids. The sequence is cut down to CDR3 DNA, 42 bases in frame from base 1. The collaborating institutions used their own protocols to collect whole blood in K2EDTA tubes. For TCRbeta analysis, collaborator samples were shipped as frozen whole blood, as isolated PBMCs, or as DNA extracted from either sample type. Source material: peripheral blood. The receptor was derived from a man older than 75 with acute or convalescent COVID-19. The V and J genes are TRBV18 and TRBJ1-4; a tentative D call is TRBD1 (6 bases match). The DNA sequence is TGTGCCAGCTCACAACAGGGAGCTGGTGAAAAACTGTTTTTT. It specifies CASSQQGAGEKLFF.